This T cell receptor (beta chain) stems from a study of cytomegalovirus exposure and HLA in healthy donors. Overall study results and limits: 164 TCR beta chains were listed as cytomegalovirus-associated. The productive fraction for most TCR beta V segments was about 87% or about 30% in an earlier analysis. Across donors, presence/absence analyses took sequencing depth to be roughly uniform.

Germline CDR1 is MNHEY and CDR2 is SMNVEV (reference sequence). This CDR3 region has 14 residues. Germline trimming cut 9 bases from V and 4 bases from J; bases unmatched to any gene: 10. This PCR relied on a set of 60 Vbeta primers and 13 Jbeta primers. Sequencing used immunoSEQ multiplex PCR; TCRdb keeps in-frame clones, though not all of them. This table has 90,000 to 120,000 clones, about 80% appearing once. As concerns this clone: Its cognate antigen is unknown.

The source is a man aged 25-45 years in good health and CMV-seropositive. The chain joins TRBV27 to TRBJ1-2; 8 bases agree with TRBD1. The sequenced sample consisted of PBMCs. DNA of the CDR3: TGTGCCAGTAGCCCGACAGGGGCTTCCTATGGCTACACCTTC. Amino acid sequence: CASSPTGASYGYTF.